The clone carrying this T cell receptor (beta chain) occurred a few times. No antigen is known for it. Authors of the study amplified TCR beta CDR3 regions from RNA transcripts. First-round RT-PCR of the TCR CDR3 relied on the HTBI primer set. TCRdb analysed the multiplex PCR reads with MiXCR anew, one entry per CDR3 protein. Of about 570,000 distinct CDR3 sequences listed, 12% to 15% are singletons. This entry comes from a study of T cells in Graves' hyperthyroidism and ophthalmopathy. Study-level information: Prior to any treatment, at the point of initial diagnosis, peripheral blood was collected. The study, taken as a whole, reports: Ophthalmopathy was identified by the model a median about six months ahead of onset. Ophthalmopathy cases were set apart from stable hyperthyroidism by a 13 V-J model.

Germline CDR1 reads SGHNT; CDR2 reads YYREEE (reference sequence). Losses at the gene ends were 5 bases for V and 6 bases for J; bases not matched to a gene: 14. This CDR3 region has 16 residues. It was considered stable Graves' hyperthyroidism when ophthalmopathy did not progress within 18 months. Input material: blood. The rearrangement links TRBV5-4 to TRBJ2-1, with 7 bases that match TRBD2. The receptor was derived from a woman aged 40 to 50 with Graves' hyperthyroidism. CDR3 DNA sequence: TGTGCCAGCAGTGATCCGCTCTCGCGGGGGATCAATGAGCAGTTCTTC. Translating gives CASSDPLSRGINEQFF.